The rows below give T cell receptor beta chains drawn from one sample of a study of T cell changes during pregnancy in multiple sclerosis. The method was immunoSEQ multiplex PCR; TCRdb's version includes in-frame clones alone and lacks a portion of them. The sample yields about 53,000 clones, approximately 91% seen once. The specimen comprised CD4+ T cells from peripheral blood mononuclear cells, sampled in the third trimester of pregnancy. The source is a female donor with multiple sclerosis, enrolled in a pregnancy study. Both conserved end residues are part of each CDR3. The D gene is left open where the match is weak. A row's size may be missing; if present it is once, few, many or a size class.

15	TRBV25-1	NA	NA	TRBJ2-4	CASSQGNIAKNIQYF	TGTGCCAGCAGTCAGGGGAATATAGCCAAAAACATTCAGTACTTC
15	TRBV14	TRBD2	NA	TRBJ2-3	CASSRLAGGTDTQYF	TGTGCCAGCAGTCGACTAGCGGGGGGCACAGATACGCAGTATTTT
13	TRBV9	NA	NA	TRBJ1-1	CASSPGFRTEAFF	TGTGCCAGCAGCCCAGGGTTTCGGACTGAAGCTTTCTTT
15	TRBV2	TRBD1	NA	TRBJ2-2	CASSPYGQEVGELFF	TGTGCCAGCAGTCCGTATGGACAGGAGGTCGGGGAGCTGTTTTTT
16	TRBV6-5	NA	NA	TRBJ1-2	CASSYSTRGSHYGYTF	TGTGCCAGCAGTTACTCGACCCGGGGTTCCCACTATGGCTACACCTTC
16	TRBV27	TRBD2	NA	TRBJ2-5	CASSLTLAGEKETQYF	TGTGCCAGCAGTTTAACACTAGCGGGGGAAAAAGAGACCCAGTACTTC
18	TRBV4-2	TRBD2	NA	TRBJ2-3	CASSQESRLAGGPDTQYF	TGTGCCAGCAGCCAAGAGTCCCGGCTAGCGGGGGGGCCTGATACGCAGTATTTT
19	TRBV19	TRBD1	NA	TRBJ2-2	CASSSSHPTGSGNTGELFF	TGTGCCAGTAGCAGTAGCCATCCGACAGGGAGCGGGAACACCGGGGAGCTGTTTTTT
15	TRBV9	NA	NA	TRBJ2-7	CASSPRHGSSYEQYF	TGTGCCAGCAGCCCTCGCCACGGGTCTTCCTACGAGCAGTACTTC
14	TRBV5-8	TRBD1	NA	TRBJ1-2	CASSRYRGRDGYTF	TGTGCCAGCAGCAGGTACAGGGGGCGCGATGGCTACACCTTC
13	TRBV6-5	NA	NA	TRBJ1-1	CASRPQTNAEAFF	TGTGCCAGCCGGCCTCAGACAAACGCTGAAGCTTTCTTT
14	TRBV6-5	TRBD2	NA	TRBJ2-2	CASRAGSNTGELFF	TGTGCCAGCCGAGCGGGGTCGAACACCGGGGAGCTGTTTTTT
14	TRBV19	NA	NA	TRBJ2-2	CASSIDYGGGELFF	TGTGCCAGTAGTATAGATTACGGGGGCGGGGAGCTGTTTTTT
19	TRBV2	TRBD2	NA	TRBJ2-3	CASKHRASSRLAGSDTQYF	TGTGCCAGCAAACACCGGGCCTCGTCCCGACTAGCGGGTTCAGATACGCAGTATTTT
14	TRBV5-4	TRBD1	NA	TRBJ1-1	CASSSTGRSTEAFF	TGTGCCAGCAGCTCGACAGGGCGATCCACTGAAGCTTTCTTT
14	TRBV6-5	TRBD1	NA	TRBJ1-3	CATLSGGSGNTIYF	TGTGCCACCCTCTCAGGGGGTTCAGGAAACACCATATATTTT
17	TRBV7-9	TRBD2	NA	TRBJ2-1	CASSSRVWASGDNEQFF	TGTGCCAGCAGCTCCCGTGTTTGGGCTAGCGGGGACAATGAGCAGTTCTTC
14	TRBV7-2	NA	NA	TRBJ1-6	CASSLQGTTSPLHF	TGTGCCAGCAGCTTACAGGGGACAACCTCACCCCTCCACTTT
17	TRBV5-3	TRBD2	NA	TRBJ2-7	CARSLALAGGPTYEQYF	TGTGCCAGAAGCTTAGCACTAGCGGGGGGTCCTACCTACGAGCAGTACTTC
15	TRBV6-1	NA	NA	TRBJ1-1	CASRASWQMNTEAFF	TGTGCCAGCAGGGCCAGTTGGCAGATGAACACTGAAGCTTTCTTT
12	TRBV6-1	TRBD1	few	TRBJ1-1	CASSNRDREAFF	TGTGCCAGCAGTAACCGGGACAGGGAAGCTTTCTTT
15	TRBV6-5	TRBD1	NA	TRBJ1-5	CASRTTGIGNQPQHF	TGTGCCAGCAGGACGACAGGGATTGGTAATCAGCCCCAGCATTTT
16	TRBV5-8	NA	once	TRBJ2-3	CASSRPISPGPDTQYF	TGTGCCAGCAGCCGCCCGATATCTCCCGGTCCAGATACGCAGTATTTT
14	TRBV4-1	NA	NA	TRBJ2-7	CASSHGVSSYEQYF	TGCGCCAGCAGCCACGGGGTGAGCTCCTACGAGCAGTACTTC
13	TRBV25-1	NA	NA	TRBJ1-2	CASSEEWSYGYTF	TGTGCCAGCAGTGAAGAGTGGTCCTATGGCTACACCTTC
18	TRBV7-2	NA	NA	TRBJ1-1	CASSLASQYANRNTEAFF	TGTGCCAGCAGCTTAGCGAGTCAATATGCGAACAGGAACACTGAAGCTTTCTTT
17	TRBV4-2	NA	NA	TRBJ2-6	CASSQDRTGTGANVLTF	TGTGCCAGCAGCCAGGACCGAACAGGGACTGGGGCCAACGTCCTGACTTTC
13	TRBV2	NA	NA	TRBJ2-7	CASTGNGAYEQYF	TGTGCCAGCACTGGAAACGGGGCCTACGAGCAGTACTTC
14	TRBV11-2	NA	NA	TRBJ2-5	CASSLGGPQETQYF	TGTGCCAGCAGCTTGGGTGGGCCACAAGAGACCCAGTACTTC